This T cell receptor (beta chain) was documented in a study of regulatory T cells in long-lasting Graves disease. About the research overall: The criterion for persistent Graves' disease was over 5 years of antithyroid drugs with positive TSH receptor antibodies.

On this clonotype: Its antigen is as yet unknown.

To make TCR beta libraries, researchers used iRepertoire HTBI primers and Arm-PCR of CDR3 regions. TCRdb used MiXCR to reprocess the multiplex PCR reads, holding one entry per CDR3 protein. The sample has 400,000 to 500,000 distinct CDR3 sequences, roughly a fifth seen once. With V trimmed by 3 bases and J by 4 bases, 10 bases remained unmatched. CDR1 is SGHKS, CDR2 YYEKEE, per germline (reference sequence). This CDR3 has 15 residues. Regarding the study as a whole: Persistent Graves' patients had lower TCR diversity than newly diagnosed ones. Persistent disease favored TRBV28, TRBJ1-2 and TRBJ2-5. Persistent patients shared 2,741 public clonotypes among themselves. Newly diagnosed patients shared fewer, at about 890.

The time point here: persistent/refractory GD, antithyroid drugs over 5 years with positive TRAb. Extracted PBMC RNA gave rise to the TCR library. V is TRBV5-5 and J is TRBJ2-7, with TRBD1 matching over 7 bases. Sequenced material: peripheral blood mononuclear cells (PBMCs), taken when the disease was refractory, from a patient treated with antithyroid drugs. The source is a female donor with Graves disease. The CDR3 here is CASSSEDRIGYEQYF. CDR3 DNA sequence: TGTGCCAGCAGCTCTGAGGACAGGATAGGGTACGAGCAGTACTTC.